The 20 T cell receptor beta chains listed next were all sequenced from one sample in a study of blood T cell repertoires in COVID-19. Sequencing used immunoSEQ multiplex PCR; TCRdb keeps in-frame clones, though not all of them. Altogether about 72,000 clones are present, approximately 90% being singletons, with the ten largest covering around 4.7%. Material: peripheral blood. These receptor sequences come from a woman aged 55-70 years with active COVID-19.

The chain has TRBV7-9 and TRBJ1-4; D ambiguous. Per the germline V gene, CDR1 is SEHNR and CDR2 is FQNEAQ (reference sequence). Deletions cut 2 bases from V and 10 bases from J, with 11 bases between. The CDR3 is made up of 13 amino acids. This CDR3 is CASSLTSFGKLFF. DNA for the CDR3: TGTGCCAGCAGCTTAACGTCCTTCGGAAAACTGTTTTTT.

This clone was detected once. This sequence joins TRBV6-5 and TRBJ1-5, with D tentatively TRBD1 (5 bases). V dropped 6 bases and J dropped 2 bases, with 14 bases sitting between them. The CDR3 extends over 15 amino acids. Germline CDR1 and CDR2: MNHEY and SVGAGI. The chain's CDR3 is CASSIQGRGNQPQHF. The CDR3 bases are TGTGCCAGCAGCATCCAGGGCAGGGGCAATCAGCCCCAGCATTTT.

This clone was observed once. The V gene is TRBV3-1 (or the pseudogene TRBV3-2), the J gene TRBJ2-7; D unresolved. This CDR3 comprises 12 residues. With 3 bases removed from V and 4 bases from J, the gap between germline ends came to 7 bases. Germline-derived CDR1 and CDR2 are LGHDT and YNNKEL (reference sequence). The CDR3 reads CASSHGTYEQYF. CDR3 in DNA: TGTGCCAGCAGCCATGGCACGTACGAGCAGTACTTC.

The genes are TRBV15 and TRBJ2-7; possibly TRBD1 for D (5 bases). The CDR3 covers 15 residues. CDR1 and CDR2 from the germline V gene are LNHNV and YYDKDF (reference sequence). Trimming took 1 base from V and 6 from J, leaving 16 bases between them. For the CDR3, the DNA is TGTGCCACCAGCAGAGTCTCCAGGGTAGCCTCCGAGCAGTACTTC. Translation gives CATSRVSRVASEQYF.

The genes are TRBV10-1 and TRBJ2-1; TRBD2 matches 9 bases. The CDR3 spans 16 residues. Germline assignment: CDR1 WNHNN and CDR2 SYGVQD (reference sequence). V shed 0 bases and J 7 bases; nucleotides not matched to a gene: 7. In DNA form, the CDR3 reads TGCGCCAGCAGTGAGTCTGGTAGCGGGAGAAAGAATGAGCAGTTCTTC. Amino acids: CASSESGSGRKNEQFF.

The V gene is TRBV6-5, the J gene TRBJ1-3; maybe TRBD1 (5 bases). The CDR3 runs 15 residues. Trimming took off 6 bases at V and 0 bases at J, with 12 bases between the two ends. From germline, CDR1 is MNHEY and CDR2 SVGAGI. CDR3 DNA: TGTGCCAGCAGGGGGGGACGGAGCTCTGGAAACACCATATATTTT. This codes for CASRGGRSSGNTIYF.

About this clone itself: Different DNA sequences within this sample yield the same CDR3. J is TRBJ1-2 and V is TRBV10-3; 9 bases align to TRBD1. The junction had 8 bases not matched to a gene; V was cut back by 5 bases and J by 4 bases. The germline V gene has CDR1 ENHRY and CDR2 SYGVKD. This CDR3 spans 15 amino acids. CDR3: CAISMGQGIGYGYTF. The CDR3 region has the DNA TGTGCCATCAGTATGGGACAGGGAATAGGCTATGGCTACACCTTC.

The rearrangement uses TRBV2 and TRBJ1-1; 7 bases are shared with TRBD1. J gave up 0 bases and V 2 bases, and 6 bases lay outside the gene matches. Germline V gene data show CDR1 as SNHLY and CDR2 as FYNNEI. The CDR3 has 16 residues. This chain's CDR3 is CASSERAGGMNTEAFF. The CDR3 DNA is TGTGCCAGCAGTGAAAGGGCAGGGGGGATGAACACTGAAGCTTTCTTT.

The CDR3 loop reads CASSQRGPATAFF. The DNA of the CDR3 is TGTGCCAGCAGCCAAAGGGGCCCCGCAACAGCTTTCTTT. The chain uses TRBV3-1 (or the pseudogene TRBV3-2) and TRBJ1-1, with D possibly matching TRBD1 (5 bases). CDR3 length: 13 residues. V shed 2 bases and J shed 10 bases, with 14 bases lying between them. The germline V gene has CDR1 LGHDT and CDR2 YNNKEL (reference sequence).

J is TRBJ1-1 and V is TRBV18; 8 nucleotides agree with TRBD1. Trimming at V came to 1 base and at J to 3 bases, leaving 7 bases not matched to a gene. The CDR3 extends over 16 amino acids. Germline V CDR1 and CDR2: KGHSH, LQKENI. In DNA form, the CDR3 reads TGTGCCAGCTCACCACGGGGACAGGTGGTCGACACTGAAGCTTTCTTT. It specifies CASSPRGQVVDTEAFF.

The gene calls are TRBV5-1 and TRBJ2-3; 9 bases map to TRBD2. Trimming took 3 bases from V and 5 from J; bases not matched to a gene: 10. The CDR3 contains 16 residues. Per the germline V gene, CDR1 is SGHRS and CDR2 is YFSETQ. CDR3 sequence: CASSSTAGGPGDTQYF. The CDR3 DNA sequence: TGCGCCAGCAGCTCGACAGCGGGAGGCCCGGGAGATACGCAGTATTTT.

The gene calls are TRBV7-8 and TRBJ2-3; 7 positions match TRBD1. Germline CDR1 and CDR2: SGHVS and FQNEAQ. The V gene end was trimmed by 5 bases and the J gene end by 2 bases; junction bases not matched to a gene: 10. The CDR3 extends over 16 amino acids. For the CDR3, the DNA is TGTGCCAGCAGCCCCGGACAGGAGTATCACACAGATACGCAGTATTTT. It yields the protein CASSPGQEYHTDTQYF.

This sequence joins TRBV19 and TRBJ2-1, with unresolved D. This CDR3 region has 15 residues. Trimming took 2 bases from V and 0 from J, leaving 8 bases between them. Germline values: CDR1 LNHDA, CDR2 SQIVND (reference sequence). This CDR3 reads CASSISPSSYNEQFF. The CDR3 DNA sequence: TGTGCCAGTAGTATATCCCCGAGCTCCTACAATGAGCAGTTCTTC.

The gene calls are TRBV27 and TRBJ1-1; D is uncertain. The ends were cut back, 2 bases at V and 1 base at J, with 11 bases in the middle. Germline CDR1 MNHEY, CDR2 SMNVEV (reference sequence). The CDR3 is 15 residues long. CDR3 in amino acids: CASSLRGRWNTEAFF. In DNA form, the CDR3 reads TGTGCCAGCAGTTTAAGAGGAAGGTGGAACACTGAAGCTTTCTTT.

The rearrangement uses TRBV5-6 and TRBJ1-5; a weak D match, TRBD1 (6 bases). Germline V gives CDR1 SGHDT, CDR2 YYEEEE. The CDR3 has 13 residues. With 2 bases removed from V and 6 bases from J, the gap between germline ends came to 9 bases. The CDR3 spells CASSFGGFQPQHF. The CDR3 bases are TGTGCCAGCAGCTTTGGGGGCTTTCAGCCCCAGCATTTT. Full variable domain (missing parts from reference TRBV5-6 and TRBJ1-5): DAGVTQSPTHLIKTRGQQVTLRCSPKSGHDTVSWYQQALGQGPQFIFQYYEEEERQRGNFPDRFSGHQFPNYSSELNVNALLLGDSALYLCASSFGGFQPQHFGDGTRLSIL.

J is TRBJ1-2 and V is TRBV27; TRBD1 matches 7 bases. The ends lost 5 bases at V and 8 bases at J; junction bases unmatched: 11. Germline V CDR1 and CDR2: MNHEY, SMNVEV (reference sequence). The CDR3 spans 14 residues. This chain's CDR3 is CASSLKPQGSGYTF. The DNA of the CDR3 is TGTGCCAGCAGTCTTAAACCACAGGGGAGCGGCTACACCTTC.

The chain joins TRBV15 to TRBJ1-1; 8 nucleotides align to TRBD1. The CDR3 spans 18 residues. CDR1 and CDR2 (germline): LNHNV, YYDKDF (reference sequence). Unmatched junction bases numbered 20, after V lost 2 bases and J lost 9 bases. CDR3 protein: CATSRKGQGVSAPPQAFF. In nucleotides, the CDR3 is TGTGCCACCAGCAGAAAAGGACAGGGTGTTTCGGCCCCCCCCCAAGCTTTCTTT.

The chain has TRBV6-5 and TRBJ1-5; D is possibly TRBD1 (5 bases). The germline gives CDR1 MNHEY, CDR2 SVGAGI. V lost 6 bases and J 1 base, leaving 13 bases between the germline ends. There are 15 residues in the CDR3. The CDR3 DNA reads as TGTGCCAGCAGCCTCGCCGGGGGGAGCAATCAGCCCCAGCATTTT. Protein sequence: CASSLAGGSNQPQHF.

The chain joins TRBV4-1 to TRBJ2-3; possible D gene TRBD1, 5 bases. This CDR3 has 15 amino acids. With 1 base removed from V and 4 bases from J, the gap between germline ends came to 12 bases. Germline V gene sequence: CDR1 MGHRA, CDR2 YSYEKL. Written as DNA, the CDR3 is TGCGCCAGCAGCCAAGTCTCCAGGGCAGCAGATACGCAGTATTTT. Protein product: CASSQVSRAADTQYF.

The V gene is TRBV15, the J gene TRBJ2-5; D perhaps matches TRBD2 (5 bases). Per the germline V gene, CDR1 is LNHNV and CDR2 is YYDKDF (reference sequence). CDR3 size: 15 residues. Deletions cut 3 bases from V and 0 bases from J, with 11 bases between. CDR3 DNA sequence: TGTGCCACCAGCAGTAGAGGGTCCTACCAAGAGACCCAGTACTTC. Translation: CATSSRGSYQETQYF.